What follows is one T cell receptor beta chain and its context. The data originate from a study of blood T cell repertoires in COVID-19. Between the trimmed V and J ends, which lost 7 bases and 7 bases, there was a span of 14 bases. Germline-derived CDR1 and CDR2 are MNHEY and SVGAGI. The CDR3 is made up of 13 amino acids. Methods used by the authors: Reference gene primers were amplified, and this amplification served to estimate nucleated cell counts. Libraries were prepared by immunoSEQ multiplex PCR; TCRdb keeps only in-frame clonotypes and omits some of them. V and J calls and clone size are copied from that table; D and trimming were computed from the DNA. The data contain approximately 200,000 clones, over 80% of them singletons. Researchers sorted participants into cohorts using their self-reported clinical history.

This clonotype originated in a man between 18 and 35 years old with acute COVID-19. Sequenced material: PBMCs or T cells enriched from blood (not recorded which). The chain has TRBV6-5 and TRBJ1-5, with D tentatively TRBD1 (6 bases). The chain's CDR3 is CASTPRDKQPQHF. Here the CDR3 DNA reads TGTGCCAGCACCCCCCGGGACAAACAGCCCCAGCATTTT.